The clone carrying this T cell receptor (beta chain) was detected only once. Its antigen is as yet unknown. These data originate in a study of cytomegalovirus exposure and HLA in healthy donors. Study-wide findings and caveats: Reported findings show TCR beta sequences accurately forecast HLA-A and HLA-B alleles in most subjects.

V was cut by 1 base and J by 3 bases, with 15 bases left in between. CDR3 length: 17 amino acids. Looked up from germline, CDR1 is SGHVS and CDR2 is FNYEAQ. Primers: 60 Vbeta forward and 13 Jbeta reverse. Assay: immunoSEQ multiplex PCR; the TCRdb copy retains only in-frame clones and omits some. The table has under 200,000 clones, about 71% seen once. This chain joins TRBV7-6 and TRBJ2-2, with D possibly matching TRBD1 (5 bases). Sequencing was carried out using PBMCs. This TCR derives from a man in his forties or fifties in good health and CMV-seronegative. CDR3 region: CASSLEPDMPHTGELFF. CDR3 nucleotide sequence: TGTGCCAGCAGCTTAGAACCGGACATGCCCCACACCGGGGAGCTGTTTTTT.